This passage covers 10 T cell receptor beta chains from one sample sequenced in a study of shared clonotypes between healthy human individuals. Profiling relied on immunoSEQ multiplex PCR, and the TCRdb table lists in-frame clones only, not all of them. The table has roughly 490,000 clones, around 80% seen once; the top ten hold roughly 12%. Material for sequencing was PBMCs. All receptors derive from a woman in her thirties or forties in good health. Some clones in this sample may be carry-over from other donors' samples.

V gene TRBV5-5 combines with J gene TRBJ2-1, with 7 bases lining up with TRBD1. With 1 base clipped from V and 5 bases from J, the junction kept 3 bases outside the gene matches. Per the germline V gene, CDR1 is SGHKS and CDR2 is YYEKEE (reference sequence). This CDR3 contains 14 residues. In DNA form, the CDR3 reads TGTGCCAGCAGCTTGACAGGGGTCCACAATGAGCAGTTCTTC. The encoded protein is CASSLTGVHNEQFF.

CDR3 amino acids: CASSPAGGFEQYF. DNA for the CDR3: TGTGCCAGCAGCCCAGCGGGAGGTTTCGAGCAGTACTTC. This chain links TRBV11-2 with TRBJ2-7, with 9 bases aligning to TRBD2. The trim removed 5 bases at V and 6 bases at J, leaving 5 bases unmatched. CDR1 and CDR2 from the germline V gene are SGHAT and FQNNGV. The CDR3 has 13 amino acids.

For this clone: Compared with germline, one end of the junction differs, possibly owing to a read error. The chain joins TRBV6-1 to TRBJ2-1; 7 bases are a match to TRBD2. This CDR3 is built from 16 residues. Germline CDR1 reads MNHNS; CDR2 reads SASEGT. This chain's CDR3 is CASTEITGGGYNEQFF. The CDR3 DNA follows: TGTGCCAGCACTGAAATTACTGGCGGGGGCTACAATGAGCAGTTCTTC.

The gene calls are TRBV5-1 and TRBJ2-3, with TRBD1 matching 9 bases. The ends lost 6 bases at V and 0 bases at J; junction bases unmatched: 8. The germline CDR1 and CDR2 sequences are SGHRS and YFSETQ. The CDR3 length is 16 residues. CDR3 in DNA: TGCGCCAGCACCACGGGACAGGGAGTGAGCACAGATACGCAGTATTTT. Protein sequence: CASTTGQGVSTDTQYF.

This chain connects TRBV7-2 to TRBJ2-2, with TRBD2 identical over 11 bases. This CDR3 contains 16 residues. The germline gives CDR1 SGHTA, CDR2 FQGNSA. V shed 5 bases and J 8 bases; nucleotides not matched to a gene: 10. CDR3 nucleotides: TGTGCCAGCAGCCCCGGACTAGCGGGCTTCTGGGGGGAGCTGTTTTTT. As protein: CASSPGLAGFWGELFF.

The CDR3 loop is CASRGKGTEAFF. The CDR3 DNA is TGCGCCAGCAGGGGGAAGGGCACTGAAGCTTTCTTT. The chain links TRBV5-1 to TRBJ1-1; no clear D. The CDR3 length is 12 residues. Germline V CDR1 and CDR2: SGHRS, YFSETQ. V was pared by 5 bases and J by 4 bases, with 9 bases between. Supplemented by reference TRBV5-1 and TRBJ1-1, the full variable domain reads KAGVTQTPRYLIKTRGQQVTLSCSPISGHRSVSWYQQTPGQGLQFLFEYFSETQRNKGNFPGRFSGRQFSNSRSEMNVSTLELGDSALYLCASRGKGTEAFFGQGTRLTVV.

DNA of the CDR3: TGTGCCAGCAGCGCCTCCCCTAGCGGGTCTATCTACGAGCAGTACTTC. Translated: CASSASPSGSIYEQYF. J is TRBJ2-7 and V is TRBV9, with 8 bases that match TRBD2. Germline V CDR1 and CDR2: SGDLS, YYNGEE. The CDR3 contains 16 residues. The V segment lost 3 bases and the J segment 3 bases; nucleotides outside the gene matches: 11.

This clone was counted once. This rearrangement joins TRBV6-5 to TRBJ2-2; 9 nucleotides match TRBD1. V shed 6 bases and J 7 bases; nucleotides not matched to a gene: 6. CDR1 MNHEY and CDR2 SVGAGI come from the germline V gene. The length of the CDR3 is 14 residues. DNA for the CDR3: TGTGCCAGCAGCCCAAGACAGGGGGTCGGGGAGCTGTTTTTT. Translated, it gives CASSPRQGVGELFF.

The CDR3: CASSPREGPYEQYF. The CDR3 region has the DNA TGTGCCAGCAGCCCAAGGGAGGGGCCCTACGAGCAGTACTTC. The chain employs TRBV4-2 and TRBJ2-7, with 7 bases matching TRBD2. Germline V gene sequence: CDR1 LGHNA, CDR2 YNFKEQ. CDR3 length: 14 residues. V lost 4 bases and J lost 2; bases outside the gene matches: 5.

This clone was found a few times. This chain joins TRBV2 and TRBJ1-5; maybe TRBD1 (6 bases). The CDR3 consists of 15 residues. The V gene lost 6 bases and the J gene lost 0 bases, with 12 bases spanning the gap. The germline V gene has CDR1 SNHLY and CDR2 FYNNEI. This chain's CDR3 is CASSPGQRSNQPQHF. The DNA of the CDR3 is TGTGCCAGCAGCCCGGGACAACGTAGCAATCAGCCCCAGCATTTT.